Sequencing of this T cell receptor (beta chain) was carried out in a study of shared clonotypes between healthy human individuals. Study details: A couple of women and three men aged 18 to 49 served as donors.

Concerning this clone itself: Antigen specificity is unknown.

Deep-level settings were used for running the assay. Data came from immunoSEQ multiplex PCR; TCRdb stores just in-frame clones and leaves some out. The repertoire holds approximately 720,000 clones, with about three quarters as singletons. General study findings and limits: Clonotype sharing across donors was expected to vary with sequencing depth.

Material for sequencing was memory CD4+ T cells sorted from blood. Stated subset: CD45RA-negative fraction. The clonotype was recovered from a young woman in good health.

The CDR3 nucleotides are TGTGCCAGCAGCGTAGTGGGACTAGCGGGAGTCCCAGATACGCAGTATTTT. This gives the protein CASSVVGLAGVPDTQYF. This rearrangement joins TRBV9 to TRBJ2-3; 14 bases match TRBD2. CDR1 is SGDLS, CDR2 YYNGEE, per germline. V shed 0 bases and J 4 bases; nucleotides not matched to a gene: 4. The CDR3 sequence is 17 residues long.